This T cell receptor beta chain was recovered during a study of blood T cell repertoires in COVID-19. The germline V gene encodes CDR1 SEHNR and CDR2 FQNEAQ (reference sequence). There are 13 residues in the CDR3. V gave up 4 bases and J gave up 3 bases, with 10 bases separating them. As originally analysed: Cell counts per sample came from amplifying reference gene primers. Generated by immunoSEQ multiplex PCR, the TCRdb table keeps only in-frame clones and is missing some. The D gene and trimming were derived from the DNA, and the V and J assignments and clone size from that table. The repertoire holds some 250,000 clones, with approximately 90% as singletons.

This chain connects TRBV7-9 to TRBJ2-7; no firm D call. Sample: PBMCs or T cells enriched from blood (not recorded which). The TCR sequence derives from a man aged 40-49 years who had recovered from COVID-19. The CDR3 loop reads CASSSWAGYEQYF. The DNA of the CDR3 is TGTGCCAGCAGCTCGTGGGCAGGCTACGAGCAGTACTTC.